The next 31 T cell receptor beta chains were all read from a single sample in a study of shared clonotypes between healthy human individuals. Clones were sequenced by immunoSEQ multiplex PCR, and TCRdb holds only the in-frame ones, with some missing. The repertoire holds about 2.4 million clones, with over 85% as singletons. The specimen sequenced was naive CD4+ T cells sorted from blood. Subset specified: CD45RA+ positively selected. These receptors all stem from a young man in good health.

For the CDR3, the DNA is TGTGCCAGCAGGCAGGGACATAGCTCCTACGAGCAGTACTTC. Protein sequence: CASRQGHSSYEQYF. The rearrangement joins TRBV6-1 to TRBJ2-7, with a possible D match to TRBD1 (6 bases). Trimming took off 6 bases at V and 0 bases at J, with 12 bases between the two ends. Per the germline V gene, CDR1 is MNHNS and CDR2 is SASEGT. The CDR3 covers 14 residues.

The chain joins TRBV4-3 to TRBJ2-1; no definite D call. CDR1 and CDR2 (germline): LGHNA, YSLEER. The CDR3 is 8 residues long. Trimming removed 10 bases at V and 10 bases at J, with 5 bases between. In DNA form, the CDR3 reads TGCGCCACTCCGGAGCAGTTCTTC. Translated: CATPEQFF.

The CDR3 here is CASSQEPGQGGSPLHF. Here the CDR3 DNA reads TGTGCCAGCAGCCAAGAACCGGGACAGGGAGGTTCACCCCTCCACTTT. The chain employs TRBV4-2 and TRBJ1-6, with TRBD1 matching 9 bases. Trimming cost V 0 bases and J 9 bases; bases outside gene matches: 6. The CDR3 length is 16 residues. Per germline, CDR1 LGHNA and CDR2 YNFKEQ.

This clone has more than one count but fewer than ten. The chain couples TRBV7-6 to TRBJ2-2; TRBD2 aligns across 8 bases. CDR3 length: 14 amino acids. CDR1 is SGHVS and CDR2 is FNYEAQ in the germline V gene. V lost 1 base and J lost 6; bases outside the gene matches: 1. The CDR3 reads CASSLGLASGELFF. The CDR3 nucleotides read TGTGCCAGCAGCTTAGGACTAGCGTCCGGGGAGCTGTTTTTT.

The V call is TRBV4-2, the J call TRBJ1-3; TRBD1 aligns across 7 bases. The germline V gene has CDR1 LGHNA and CDR2 YNFKEQ. The CDR3 length is 15 residues. V shed 1 base, J shed 4 bases, and the junction held 4 bases outside the gene matches. The CDR3: CASSQVPGGGNTIYF. The CDR3 DNA follows: TGTGCCAGCAGCCAAGTGCCAGGGGGAGGAAACACCATATATTTT.

Points on this clone: The identical CDR3 is also encoded by other nucleotide sequences in the sample. This rearrangement joins TRBV5-1 to TRBJ1-1, with D tentatively TRBD1 (5 bases). Trimming shortened V by 0 bases and J by 5 bases, and 11 bases separated the two germline ends. Germline V gene lookup returns CDR1 SGHRS and CDR2 YFSETQ. This CDR3 region has 14 residues. The CDR3 protein is CASSLVGGGTEAFF. CDR3 sequence (DNA): TGCGCCAGCAGCTTGGTCGGGGGAGGGACTGAAGCTTTCTTT.

The gene calls are TRBV19 and TRBJ1-2; 7 bases are shared with TRBD1. J was trimmed by 4 bases and V by 7 bases; bases with no gene match: 15. Germline lookup yields CDR1 LNHDA and CDR2 SQIVND (reference sequence). This CDR3 is 16 amino acids long. This CDR3 is CASNGEGGDLSYGYTF. The CDR3 DNA reads as TGTGCCAGTAACGGAGAAGGGGGCGACCTTAGCTATGGCTACACCTTC. Combining the CDR3 with reference TRBV19 and TRBJ1-2 gives the whole variable domain DGGITQSPKYLFRKEGQNVTLSCEQNLNHDAMYWYRQDPGQGLRLIYYSQIVNDFQKGDIAEGYSVSREKKESFPLTVTSAQKNPTAFYLCASNGEGGDLSYGYTFGSGTRLTVV.

This chain uses TRBV5-1 with TRBJ2-7, with 8 bases fitting TRBD1. The CDR3 length is 17 residues. J gave up 3 bases and V 2 bases, and 13 bases lay outside the gene matches. CDR1 and CDR2 (germline): SGHRS, YFSETQ. CDR3 coding DNA: TGCGCCAGCAGCTTCCAGGGGGCATATACCCCCTACTACGAGCAGTACTTC. Its translation is CASSFQGAYTPYYEQYF.

This chain uses TRBV29-1 with TRBJ1-2; 7 bases line up with TRBD1. The V and J ends lost 6 bases and 6 bases, in that order; junction bases with no gene match: 7. The CDR3 spans 12 residues. The germline V gene has CDR1 SQVTM and CDR2 ANQGSEA. CDR3 residues: CSVAGTVHGYTF. For the CDR3, the DNA is TGCAGCGTGGCCGGGACAGTCCATGGCTACACCTTC.

The V and J genes are TRBV9 and TRBJ1-2; unclear D gene. Germline CDR1 SGDLS, CDR2 YYNGEE. This CDR3 region has 14 residues. The V end lost 0 bases, the J end lost 8 bases, and 14 bases lay between the germline ends. The CDR3 DNA reads TGTGCCAGCAGCGTAGACCTCAGTACTAGAGGCTACACCTTC. Its protein product is CASSVDLSTRGYTF.

The chain uses TRBV2 and TRBJ2-7; no clear D. The ends were cut back, 1 base at V and 1 base at J, with 14 bases in the middle. Germline V gene lookup returns CDR1 SNHLY and CDR2 FYNNEI. There are 16 residues in the CDR3. In nucleotides, the CDR3 is TGTGCCAGCAGTGAAGGGGGATTTTCCGTGTCCTACGAGCAGTACTTC. Amino acids: CASSEGGFSVSYEQYF.

A note on this clone: The identical CDR3 is also encoded by other nucleotide sequences in the sample. The rearrangement uses TRBV9 and TRBJ2-7, with D possibly matching TRBD1 (6 bases). Per the germline V gene, CDR1 is SGDLS and CDR2 is YYNGEE. This CDR3 spans 14 amino acids. V dropped 4 bases and J dropped 0 bases, with 11 bases sitting between them. CDR3 sequence: CASSPQGSSYEQYF. The CDR3 DNA follows: TGTGCCAGCAGCCCCCAGGGGAGCTCCTACGAGCAGTACTTC.

This clone was detected once. The V and J genes are TRBV7-3 and TRBJ2-3; possible D gene TRBD1, 6 bases. This CDR3 comprises 17 residues. Germline assignment: CDR1 SGHTA and CDR2 FQGTGA. V was clipped by 0 bases and J by 3 bases, with 16 bases between them. The CDR3: CASSLTFEGVGTDTQYF. CDR3 nucleotides: TGTGCCAGCAGCTTAACCTTCGAGGGGGTAGGAACAGATACGCAGTATTTT.

The chain is built from TRBV5-6 and TRBJ1-3; D is unresolved. Trimming cost V 1 base and J 0 bases, with 8 bases left between them. This CDR3 has 15 residues. Germline V gives CDR1 SGHDT, CDR2 YYEEEE. The CDR3 region is CASSLRGFSGNTIYF. In nucleotides, the CDR3 is TGTGCCAGCAGCTTGCGAGGGTTCTCTGGAAACACCATATATTTT. Full variable domain (missing parts from reference TRBV5-6 and TRBJ1-3): DAGVTQSPTHLIKTRGQQVTLRCSPKSGHDTVSWYQQALGQGPQFIFQYYEEEERQRGNFPDRFSGHQFPNYSSELNVNALLLGDSALYLCASSLRGFSGNTIYFGEGSWLTVV.

V usage is TRBV6-5 and J usage is TRBJ1-2, with 7 bases lining up with TRBD1. Germline lookup yields CDR1 MNHEY and CDR2 SVGAGI. The CDR3 consists of 14 residues. J gave up 4 bases and V 5 bases, and 7 bases lay outside the gene matches. This CDR3 is CASSLVRDSYGYTF. The CDR3, as DNA: TGTGCCAGCAGTCTTGTCCGGGACAGCTATGGCTACACCTTC.

The J gene is TRBJ2-3, the V gene TRBV27; D unclear. Germline lookup yields CDR1 MNHEY and CDR2 SMNVEV (reference sequence). The CDR3 runs 12 residues. V lost 5 bases and J lost 6, with 9 bases in between. This CDR3 is CASSTTRDTQYF. In DNA, the CDR3 is TGTGCCAGCAGTACGACGCGTGATACGCAGTATTTT.

The V and J genes are TRBV6-1 and TRBJ2-6; D might be TRBD2 (5 bases). V lost 1 base and J 4 bases, leaving 14 bases between the germline ends. The CDR3 is 17 residues long. Per the germline V gene, CDR1 is MNHNS and CDR2 is SASEGT. The CDR3 here is CASSEDRAPGGANVLTF. The CDR3 region has the DNA TGTGCCAGCAGTGAAGACAGAGCACCGGGAGGGGCCAACGTCCTGACTTTC.

The rearrangement links TRBV4-1 to TRBJ2-4; 10 nucleotides match TRBD2. The CDR3 totals 18 residues. Germline assignment: CDR1 MGHRA and CDR2 YSYEKL. Trimming removed 0 bases from V and 9 bases from J; junction bases left unmatched: 14. The CDR3, as DNA: TGCGCCAGCAGCCAAGATCGAACTAGCGGGGTTACGGGTATCATTCAGTACTTC. Protein product: CASSQDRTSGVTGIIQYF.

The V and J genes are TRBV4-1 and TRBJ2-2, with D perhaps TRBD2 (5 bases). The germline gives CDR1 MGHRA, CDR2 YSYEKL. Trimming left V 4 bases short and J 3 bases short, with 18 bases between. CDR3 length: 17 amino acids. This CDR3 is CASSPWPTTPDTGELFF. CDR3 DNA sequence: TGCGCCAGCAGCCCCTGGCCGACTACCCCGGACACCGGGGAGCTGTTTTTT.

This chain links TRBV6-5 with TRBJ1-4; no clear D gene. The length of the CDR3 is 13 residues. Germline CDR1 MNHEY, CDR2 SVGAGI. With 6 bases removed from V and 8 bases from J, the gap between germline ends came to 13 bases. CDR3 bases: TGTGCCAGCAGCCCCCCCAAGGACGAAAAACTGTTTTTT. This sequence encodes CASSPPKDEKLFF.

The rearrangement links TRBV30 to TRBJ2-2; possible D gene TRBD2, 6 bases. CDR1 is GTSNPN, CDR2 SVGIG, per germline (reference sequence). V shed 0 bases and J shed 4 bases, with 12 bases lying between them. This CDR3 is 15 amino acids long. CDR3 protein: CAWSVVGLSTGELFF. The CDR3 nucleotides are TGTGCCTGGAGTGTCGTGGGACTGAGCACCGGGGAGCTGTTTTTT.

This clone appeared a single time. The chain links TRBV5-1 to TRBJ2-7, with 7 bases lining up with TRBD2. The CDR3 extends over 16 amino acids. Germline-derived CDR1 and CDR2 are SGHRS and YFSETQ. J gave up 0 bases and V 1 base, and 7 bases lay outside the gene matches. The CDR3 region has the DNA TGCGCCAGCAGCTTGTTAAGCGGGACTTACTCCTACGAGCAGTACTTC. Its translation is CASSLLSGTYSYEQYF.

About this clone: This sample includes further DNA sequences coding for the same CDR3. This rearrangement joins TRBV7-2 to TRBJ2-7; the D gene could be TRBD1 or TRBD2 (6 bases each). This CDR3 region has 14 residues. V lost 1 base and J lost 3, with 10 bases in between. The germline V gene encodes CDR1 SGHTA and CDR2 FQGNSA. CDR3: CASSLDGGGYEQYF. The CDR3 DNA reads TGTGCCAGCAGCTTAGATGGAGGGGGCTACGAGCAGTACTTC.

The chain couples TRBV18 to TRBJ1-5; D not resolved. The CDR3 is 13 residues long. The ends were cut back, 0 bases at V and 11 bases at J, with 11 bases in the middle. From germline, CDR1 is KGHSH and CDR2 LQKENI. The CDR3 DNA sequence: TGTGCCAGCTCACCACCGTCGTCGGAAGCCCAGCATTTT. Translation gives CASSPPSSEAQHF.

V usage is TRBV5-6 and J usage is TRBJ2-7; tentative D call: TRBD2 (5 bases). The germline CDR1 and CDR2 sequences are SGHDT and YYEEEE. The CDR3 length is 17 residues. Trimming pared 2 bases from V and 0 bases from J, leaving 18 bases between. CDR3 sequence: CASSLVGRGPSSYEQYF. CDR3 nucleotides: TGTGCCAGCAGCTTAGTGGGTCGCGGGCCCAGCTCCTACGAGCAGTACTTC.

This clone was seen a single time. The chain employs TRBV4-2 and TRBJ1-6; D not certain. Trimming pared 0 bases from V and 0 bases from J, leaving 9 bases between. Germline V gene lookup returns CDR1 LGHNA and CDR2 YNFKEQ. The CDR3 runs 17 residues. CDR3 DNA sequence: TGTGCCAGCAGCCAAGAATCCTCGAGCTCCTATAATTCACCCCTCCACTTT. This codes for CASSQESSSSYNSPLHF.

This CDR3 is CASSKVRVRTEAFF. In nucleotides, the CDR3 is TGTGCCAGCAGCAAAGTAAGGGTGAGGACTGAAGCTTTCTTT. The chain joins TRBV21-1 to TRBJ1-1. TRBV21-1 is a pseudogene. The CDR3 consists of 14 residues.

The V call is TRBV5-6, the J call TRBJ1-1, with D perhaps matching TRBD1 (5 bases). Trimming removed 0 bases at V and 0 bases at J, with 12 bases between. The CDR3 is 16 residues long. Germline CDR1 and CDR2: SGHDT and YYEEEE. The CDR3 DNA sequence: TGTGCCAGCAGCTTGGTAGGGGTGGGCGTGAACACTGAAGCTTTCTTT. It encodes CASSLVGVGVNTEAFF.

This chain connects TRBV5-4 to TRBJ2-3; tentatively, D is TRBD1 or TRBD2 (5 bases each). The V gene lost 7 bases and the J gene lost 3 bases, with 15 bases spanning the gap. The CDR3 sequence is 14 residues long. Germline loops: CDR1 SGHNT, CDR2 YYREEE (reference sequence). Here the CDR3 reads CASSIFEGTDTQYF. The CDR3, as DNA: TGTGCCAGCTCCATTTTTGAGGGGACAGATACGCAGTATTTT.

This clone was detected only once. The chain recombines TRBV19 with TRBJ2-1; either TRBD1 or TRBD2 may supply D (5 bases each). This CDR3 has 15 residues. Germline CDR1 LNHDA, CDR2 SQIVND (reference sequence). V was cut by 6 bases and J by 9 bases, with 21 bases left in between. CDR3 nucleotide sequence: TGTGCCAGTAGCCCCCGGGACCCGGTGTCGGGTGAGCAGTTCTTC. The encoded protein is CASSPRDPVSGEQFF.

Points on this clone: The sample holds other DNA sequences that translate to the same CDR3. This sequence joins TRBV18 and TRBJ1-5, with 7 bases fitting TRBD1. Germline CDR1 reads KGHSH; CDR2 reads LQKENI. This CDR3 is 16 amino acids long. J was trimmed by 0 bases and V by 1 base; bases with no gene match: 3. The CDR3 here is CASSPRTGDSNQPQHF. CDR3 DNA sequence: TGTGCCAGCTCACCACGGACAGGAGATAGCAATCAGCCCCAGCATTTT. Supplemented by reference TRBV18 and TRBJ1-5, the full variable domain reads NAGVMQNPRHLVRRRGQEARLRCSPMKGHSHVYWYRQLPEEGLKFMVYLQKENIIDESGMPKERFSAEFPKEGPSILRIQQVVRGDSAAYFCASSPRTGDSNQPQHFGDGTRLSIL.